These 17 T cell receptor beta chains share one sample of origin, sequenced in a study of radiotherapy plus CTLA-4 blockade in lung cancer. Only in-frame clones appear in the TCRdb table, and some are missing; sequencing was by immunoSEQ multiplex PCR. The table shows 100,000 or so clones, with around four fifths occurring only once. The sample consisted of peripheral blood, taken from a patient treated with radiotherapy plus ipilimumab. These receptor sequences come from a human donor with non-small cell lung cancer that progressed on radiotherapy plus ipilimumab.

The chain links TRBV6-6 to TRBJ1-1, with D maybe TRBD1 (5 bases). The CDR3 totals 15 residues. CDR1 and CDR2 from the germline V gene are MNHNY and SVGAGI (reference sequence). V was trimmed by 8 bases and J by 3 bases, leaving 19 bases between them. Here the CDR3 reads CASLPPWGRDTEAFF. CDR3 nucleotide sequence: TGTGCCAGCCTACCCCCATGGGGGAGGGACACTGAAGCTTTCTTT.

CDR3 protein: CASSLALGLAYNEQFF. The CDR3 region has the DNA TGTGCCAGCAGCTTAGCGTTGGGATTAGCCTACAATGAGCAGTTCTTC. This chain links TRBV7-2 with TRBJ2-1; D is ambiguous. V was cut by 0 bases and J by 2 bases, with 11 bases left in between. Per germline, CDR1 SGHTA and CDR2 FQGNSA. The CDR3 covers 16 residues.

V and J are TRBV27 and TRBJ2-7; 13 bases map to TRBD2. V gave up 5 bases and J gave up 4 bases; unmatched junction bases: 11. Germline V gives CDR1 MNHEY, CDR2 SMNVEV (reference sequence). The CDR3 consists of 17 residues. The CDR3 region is CASSPQHRLAGGYEQYF. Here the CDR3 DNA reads TGTGCCAGCAGTCCGCAACATCGACTAGCGGGAGGTTACGAGCAGTACTTC.

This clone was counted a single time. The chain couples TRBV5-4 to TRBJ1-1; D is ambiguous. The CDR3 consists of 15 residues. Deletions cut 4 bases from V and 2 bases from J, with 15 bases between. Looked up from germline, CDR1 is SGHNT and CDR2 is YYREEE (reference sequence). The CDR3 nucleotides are TGTGCCAGCAGCCCCCGCCCCGGGCCCAACACTGAAGCTTTCTTT. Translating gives CASSPRPGPNTEAFF.

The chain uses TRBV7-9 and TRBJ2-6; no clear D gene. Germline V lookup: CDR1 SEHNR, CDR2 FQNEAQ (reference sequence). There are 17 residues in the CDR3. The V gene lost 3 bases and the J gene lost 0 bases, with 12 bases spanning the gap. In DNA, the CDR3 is TGTGCCAGCAGCTTCCCACGTCCCCTCTCTGGGGCCAACGTCCTGACTTTC. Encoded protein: CASSFPRPLSGANVLTF.

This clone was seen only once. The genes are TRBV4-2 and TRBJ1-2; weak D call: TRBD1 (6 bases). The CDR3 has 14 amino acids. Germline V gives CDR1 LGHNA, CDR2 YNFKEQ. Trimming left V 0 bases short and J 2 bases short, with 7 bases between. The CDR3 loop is CASSQEDRNYGYTF. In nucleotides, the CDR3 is TGTGCCAGCAGCCAAGAGGACAGAAACTATGGCTACACCTTC.

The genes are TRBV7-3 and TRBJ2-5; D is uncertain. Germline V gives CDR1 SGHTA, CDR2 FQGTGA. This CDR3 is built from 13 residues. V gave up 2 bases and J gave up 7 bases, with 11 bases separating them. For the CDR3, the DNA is TGTGCCAGCAGCTTATATCCCGGCGGGACCCAGTACTTC. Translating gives CASSLYPGGTQYF.

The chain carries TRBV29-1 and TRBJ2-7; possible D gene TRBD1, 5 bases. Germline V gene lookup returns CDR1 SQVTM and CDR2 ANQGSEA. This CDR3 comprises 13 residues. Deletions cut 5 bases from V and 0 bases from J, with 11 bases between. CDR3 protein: CSVRDRSSYEQYF. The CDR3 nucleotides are TGCAGCGTTAGAGACAGATCCTCCTACGAGCAGTACTTC.

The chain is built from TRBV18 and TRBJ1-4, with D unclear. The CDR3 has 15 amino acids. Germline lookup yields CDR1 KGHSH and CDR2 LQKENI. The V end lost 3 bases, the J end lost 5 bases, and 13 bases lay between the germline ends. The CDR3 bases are TGTGCCAGCTCACCCCGGGAAAGCAAAAATGAAAAACTGTTTTTT. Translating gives CASSPRESKNEKLFF.

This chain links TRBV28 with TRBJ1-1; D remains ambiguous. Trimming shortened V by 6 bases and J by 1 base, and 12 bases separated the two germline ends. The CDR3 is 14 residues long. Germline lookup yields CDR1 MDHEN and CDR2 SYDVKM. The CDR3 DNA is TGTGCCAGCAGGCCGAATGTTCGGAACACTGAAGCTTTCTTT. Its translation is CASRPNVRNTEAFF.

The CDR3 reads CASSRRAGDTEAFF. The CDR3 DNA reads TGTGCCAGCAGCCGCAGGGCCGGAGACACTGAAGCTTTCTTT. The V call is TRBV7-9, the J call TRBJ1-1; maybe TRBD1 (5 bases). V lost 5 bases and J lost 3, with 13 bases in between. In germline, CDR1 is SEHNR, CDR2 FQNEAQ (reference sequence). The CDR3 totals 14 residues. The variable domain in full, with the rest retrieved from reference TRBV7-9 and TRBJ1-1, is DTGVSQNPRHKITKRGQNVTFRCDPISEHNRLYWYRQTLGQGPEFLTYFQNEAQLEKSRLLSDRFSAERPKGSFSTLEIQRTEQGDSAMYLCASSRRAGDTEAFFGQGTRLTVV.

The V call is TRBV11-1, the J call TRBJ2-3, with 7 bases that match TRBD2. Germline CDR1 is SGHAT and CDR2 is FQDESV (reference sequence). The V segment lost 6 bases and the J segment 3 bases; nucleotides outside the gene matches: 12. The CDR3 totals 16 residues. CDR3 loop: CASSHRARLATDTQYF. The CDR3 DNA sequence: TGTGCCAGCAGTCATCGCGCTCGACTAGCAACAGATACGCAGTATTTT.

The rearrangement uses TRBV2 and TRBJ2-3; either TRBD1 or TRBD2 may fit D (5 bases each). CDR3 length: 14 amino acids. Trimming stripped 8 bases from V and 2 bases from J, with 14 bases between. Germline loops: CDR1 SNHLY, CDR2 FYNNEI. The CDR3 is CASCRGEITDTQYF. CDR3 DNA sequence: TGTGCCAGCTGTAGAGGGGAAATCACAGATACGCAGTATTTT.

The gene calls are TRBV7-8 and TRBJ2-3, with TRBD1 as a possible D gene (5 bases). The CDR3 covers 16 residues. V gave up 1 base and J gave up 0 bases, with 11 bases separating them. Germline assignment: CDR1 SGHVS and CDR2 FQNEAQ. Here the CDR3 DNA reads TGTGCCAGCAGCTTAGGCCCCCGACAGAGCACAGATACGCAGTATTTT. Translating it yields CASSLGPRQSTDTQYF.

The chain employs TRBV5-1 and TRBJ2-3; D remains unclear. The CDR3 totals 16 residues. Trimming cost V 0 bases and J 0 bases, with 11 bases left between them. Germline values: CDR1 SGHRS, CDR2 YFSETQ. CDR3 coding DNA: TGCGCCAGCAGCTTGGGGGCTACGACTAGCACAGATACGCAGTATTTT. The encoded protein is CASSLGATTSTDTQYF.

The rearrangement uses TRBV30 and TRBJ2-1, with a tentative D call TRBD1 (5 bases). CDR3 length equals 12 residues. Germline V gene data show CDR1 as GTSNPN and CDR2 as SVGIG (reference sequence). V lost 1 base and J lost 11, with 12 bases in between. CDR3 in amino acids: CAWSEGREKQFF. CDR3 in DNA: TGTGCCTGGAGTGAGGGGCGCGAGAAGCAGTTCTTC.

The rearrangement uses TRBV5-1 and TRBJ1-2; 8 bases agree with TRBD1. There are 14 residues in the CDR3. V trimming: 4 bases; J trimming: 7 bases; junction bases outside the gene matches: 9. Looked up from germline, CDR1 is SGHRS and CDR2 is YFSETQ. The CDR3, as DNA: TGCGCCAGCAGCACTGGACAGGGAATGGGTGGCTACACCTTC. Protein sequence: CASSTGQGMGGYTF.